This T cell receptor beta chain was documented in a study of CD8 T cells in Susac syndrome. An input of roughly 0.45 to 1 ug of RNA was subjected to reverse transcription using random hexamers. MiXCR was run by TCRdb on the immunoSEQ multiplex PCR reads, yielding one entry per CDR3 protein. This sample has 78,000 or so distinct CDR3 sequences; roughly 95% occur once, and the top ten carry 0.35% to 0.5%. V gave up 6 bases and J gave up 10 bases, with 19 bases separating them. The CDR3 has 13 amino acids. From germline, CDR1 is SGHDT and CDR2 YYEEEE. The sample comprised CD8+ T cells from PBMCs. The sequence was collected from a human donor with multiple sclerosis. This chain connects TRBV5-6 to TRBJ1-2, with D perhaps matching TRBD1 (5 bases). The chain's CDR3 is CASTSGEEGVYTF. Written as DNA, the CDR3 is TGTGCCAGCACCTCGGGGGAGGAAGGGGTCTACACCTTC.